This T cell receptor beta chain appears in the sequencing data of a study of OX40 agonist ivuxolimab in advanced cancers. For the study at large: Dose-escalation subjects each had hepatocellular carcinoma, melanoma, renal cell or head and neck cancer. The eligibility criteria allowed prior anti-PD-1, anti-PD-L1 or anti-CTLA-4 therapy, and around 38% had some.

Clones were sequenced by immunoSEQ multiplex PCR, and TCRdb holds only the in-frame ones, with some missing. The table has roughly 40,000 clones, around nine tenths seen once; the top ten hold roughly 12%. Trimming took 4 bases from V and 1 from J; bases not matched to a gene: 1. The V gene's germline CDR1 is SGHRS and CDR2 YFSETQ. The CDR3 is 13 residues long. Collection of blood occurred at baseline, at cycle 4 day 1, and at cycle 7 day 1. This chain connects TRBV5-1 to TRBJ2-5, with 7 bases fitting TRBD1. Sequences were derived from CD4+ or CD8+ T cells sorted from blood, sampled in a trial of the OX40 agonist ivuxolimab. The TCR sequence derives from an adult with an advanced solid tumor such as melanoma, head and neck, liver or kidney cancer. In DNA, the CDR3 is TGCGCCAGCAGCGGACAGGTCCAAGAGACCCAGTACTTC. It translates to CASSGQVQETQYF.